These 20 T cell receptor beta chains originate from one sample sequenced in a study of shared clonotypes between healthy human individuals. The data were produced by immunoSEQ multiplex PCR, yet TCRdb's version contains in-frame clones alone and is incomplete. This table holds 700,000 to 950,000 clones, about 96% found once. Naive CD8 cells lacked CD45RO, underwent positive selection for CCR7 and left out terminally differentiated effector memory CD45RA+ cells. The sample taken for sequencing was naive CD8+ T cells sorted from blood. The source is a man aged 30 to 45 in good health.

V gene TRBV4-3 combines with J gene TRBJ2-7, with a possible D match to TRBD2 (6 bases). The CDR3 consists of 15 residues. The V and J ends lost 0 bases and 2 bases respectively, with 11 bases between them. The germline CDR1 and CDR2 sequences are LGHNA and YSLEER. In DNA form, the CDR3 reads TGCGCCAGCAGCCAAGACAGCGGGCCCGCCTACGAGCAGTACTTC. This encodes CASSQDSGPAYEQYF.

This chain's CDR3 is CASSQDPAKFGELFF. Written as DNA, the CDR3 is TGCGCCAGCAGCCAAGATCCAGCGAAGTTCGGGGAGCTGTTTTTT. This chain joins TRBV4-1 and TRBJ2-2; D not certain. Trimming took 0 bases from V and 7 from J, leaving 12 bases between them. This CDR3 has 15 residues. Germline V CDR1 and CDR2: MGHRA, YSYEKL.

V is TRBV27 and J is TRBJ2-1; D ambiguous. Trimming cost V 5 bases and J 7 bases, with 6 bases left between them. The CDR3 runs 11 residues. Germline lookup yields CDR1 MNHEY and CDR2 SMNVEV (reference sequence). Here the CDR3 reads CASSTRNEQFF. The CDR3 DNA reads TGTGCCAGCAGTACCAGGAATGAGCAGTTCTTC.

This chain uses TRBV11-2 with TRBJ1-4; the D is unclear. V lost 0 bases, J lost 5 bases, and 10 bases lay in between. The CDR3 covers 15 residues. Per germline, CDR1 SGHAT and CDR2 FQNNGV. CDR3 nucleotide sequence: TGTGCCAGCAGCTTAGAGTCGGAGACCAATGAAAAACTGTTTTTT. Translation: CASSLESETNEKLFF. The entire variable domain, with the rest obtained from reference TRBV11-2 and TRBJ1-4, is as follows: EAGVAQSPRYKIIEKRQSVAFWCNPISGHATLYWYQQILGQGPKLLIQFQNNGVVDDSQLPKDRFSAERLKGVDSTLKIQPAKLEDSAVYLCASSLESETNEKLFFGSGTQLSVL.

This clone has a single count. The J gene is TRBJ2-1, the V gene TRBV27, with 7 bases aligning to TRBD1. Germline assignment: CDR1 MNHEY and CDR2 SMNVEV (reference sequence). This CDR3 contains 13 residues. Trimming at V came to 5 bases and at J to 6 bases, leaving 4 bases not matched to a gene. CDR3 DNA sequence: TGTGCCAGCAGTATCAACAGGGGCAATGAGCAGTTCTTC. Translating it yields CASSINRGNEQFF.

This chain joins TRBV28 and TRBJ1-2, with D hard to call. V was shortened by 5 bases and J by 6 bases, with 13 bases between the two germline ends. The CDR3 consists of 13 residues. Germline assignment: CDR1 MDHEN and CDR2 SYDVKM. In DNA form, the CDR3 reads TGTGCCAGCAGTAAAGGGTTCGGGGATGGCTACACCTTC. It codes for CASSKGFGDGYTF.

The chain recombines TRBV28 with TRBJ2-7; a weak D match, TRBD2 (6 bases). Per the germline V gene, CDR1 is MDHEN and CDR2 is SYDVKM. CDR3 size: 16 residues. V lost 5 bases, J lost 2 bases, and 19 bases lay in between. The CDR3 protein is CASSMIRDLATYEQYF. DNA for the CDR3: TGTGCCAGCAGTATGATCCGGGACTTGGCTACCTACGAGCAGTACTTC.

The chain employs TRBV2 and TRBJ2-7, with D possibly matching TRBD2 (5 bases). V shed 6 bases and J shed 4 bases, with 7 bases lying between them. The germline gives CDR1 SNHLY, CDR2 FYNNEI. The CDR3 runs 11 residues. Written as DNA, the CDR3 is TGTGCCAGCAGAAGCGGTTACGAGCAGTACTTC. It encodes CASRSGYEQYF.

This rearrangement joins TRBV6-1 to TRBJ2-7, with D tentatively TRBD1 (6 bases). With 2 bases removed from V and 2 bases from J, the gap between germline ends came to 13 bases. The CDR3 has 15 residues. Germline loops: CDR1 MNHNS, CDR2 SASEGT. The CDR3 nucleotides read TGTGCCAGCAGTGAATTTGGGGGCAGGGCCTACGAGCAGTACTTC. Translation gives CASSEFGGRAYEQYF.

The gene calls are TRBV7-2 and TRBJ1-6; 7 bases match TRBD1. Germline CDR1 reads SGHTA; CDR2 reads FQGNSA. CDR3 length: 17 amino acids. V lost 1 base and J lost 2; bases outside the gene matches: 5. The CDR3 region has the DNA TGTGCCAGCAGCTTAGTAGCAGGGGGGCCCTATAATTCACCCCTCCACTTT. Translating gives CASSLVAGGPYNSPLHF.

The chain couples TRBV19 to TRBJ2-1; D is uncertain. The germline V gene encodes CDR1 LNHDA and CDR2 SQIVND (reference sequence). This CDR3 is 15 amino acids long. Trimming stripped 3 bases from V and 5 bases from J, with 14 bases between. As DNA, the CDR3 is TGTGCCAGTAGTATCGACGGGTCGCCCAACAATGAGCAGTTCTTC. This gives the protein CASSIDGSPNNEQFF. The entire variable domain, with the rest obtained from reference TRBV19 and TRBJ2-1, is as follows: DGGITQSPKYLFRKEGQNVTLSCEQNLNHDAMYWYRQDPGQGLRLIYYSQIVNDFQKGDIAEGYSVSREKKESFPLTVTSAQKNPTAFYLCASSIDGSPNNEQFFGPGTRLTVL.

The V and J genes are TRBV6-6 and TRBJ2-3, with TRBD2 identical over 11 bases. The CDR3 loop spans 15 amino acids. The germline gives CDR1 MNHNY, CDR2 SVGAGI (reference sequence). Unmatched junction bases numbered 5, after V lost 3 bases and J lost 6 bases. CDR3 sequence: CASSYSSGRWDTQYF. The CDR3, as DNA: TGTGCCAGCAGTTATTCTAGCGGGAGGTGGGATACGCAGTATTTT.

A remark on this clone: The sample holds other DNA sequences that translate to the same CDR3. This chain connects TRBV2 to TRBJ2-7, with D perhaps TRBD1 or TRBD2 (6 bases each). The CDR3 extends over 12 amino acids. The V and J ends lost 6 bases and 4 bases respectively, with 10 bases between them. Germline assignment: CDR1 SNHLY and CDR2 FYNNEI. The CDR3 DNA reads TGTGCCAGCAGAGGGGGGAGATACGAGCAGTACTTC. Translating gives CASRGGRYEQYF. Full variable domain (remainder filled in from reference TRBV2 and TRBJ2-7): EPEVTQTPSHQVTQMGQEVILRCVPISNHLYFYWYRQILGQKVEFLVSFYNNEISEKSEIFDDQFSVERPDGSNFTLKIRSTKLEDSAMYFCASRGGRYEQYFGPGTRLTVT.

This clone was found once. CDR3 in amino acids: CASSFLTGTQGWTEAFF. CDR3 in DNA: TGTGCCAGCAGTTTTCTGACCGGGACGCAAGGTTGGACTGAAGCTTTCTTT. V is TRBV27 and J is TRBJ1-1, with D tentatively TRBD1 (5 bases). The germline CDR1 and CDR2 sequences are MNHEY and SMNVEV (reference sequence). With 3 bases removed from V and 5 bases from J, the gap between germline ends came to 22 bases. CDR3 length: 17 amino acids.

The chain carries TRBV6-5 and TRBJ1-1; D is possibly TRBD1 (6 bases). Trimming left V 0 bases short and J 7 bases short, with 12 bases between. The CDR3 extends over 14 amino acids. Germline CDR1 reads MNHEY; CDR2 reads SVGAGI. Here the CDR3 DNA reads TGTGCCAGCAGTTACTCGGCAGGGGCGGTTGAAGCTTTCTTT. It encodes CASSYSAGAVEAFF.

V usage is TRBV4-2 and J usage is TRBJ1-1, with D unclear. V shed 1 base and J shed 3 bases, with 6 bases lying between them. This CDR3 contains 13 residues. Per germline, CDR1 LGHNA and CDR2 YNFKEQ. CDR3: CASSQVLDTEAFF. In DNA form, the CDR3 reads TGTGCCAGCAGCCAAGTTTTAGACACTGAAGCTTTCTTT.

CDR3 DNA: TGTGCCAGCAGCTTAGAGACAGGGGAAGCTTCTGGAAACACCATATATTTT. Translated: CASSLETGEASGNTIYF. The chain joins TRBV7-8 to TRBJ1-3; 8 nucleotides align to TRBD1. CDR1 and CDR2 from the germline V gene are SGHVS and FQNEAQ. The CDR3 spans 17 residues. With V trimmed by 1 base and J by 1 base, 6 bases remained unmatched.

The gene calls are TRBV6-6 and TRBJ1-2, with 8 bases that match TRBD1. This CDR3 has 13 residues. CDR1 is MNHNY, CDR2 SVGAGI, per germline (reference sequence). V lost 2 bases, J lost 6 bases, and 2 bases stayed unmatched. CDR3 region: CASSYQGADGYTF. The CDR3 DNA reads TGTGCCAGCAGTTACCAGGGGGCGGATGGCTACACCTTC.

The V call is TRBV7-9, the J call TRBJ2-7; no clear D. The CDR3 runs to 14 residues. V was cut by 2 bases and J by 6 bases, with 14 bases left in between. Germline-derived CDR1 and CDR2 are SEHNR and FQNEAQ (reference sequence). The CDR3 reads CASSLTVRWAEQYF. CDR3 nucleotides: TGTGCCAGCAGCTTAACTGTCCGCTGGGCCGAGCAGTACTTC.

This clone was recorded once. The rearrangement uses TRBV11-2 and TRBJ2-1; 12 positions match TRBD2. Germline values: CDR1 SGHAT, CDR2 FQNNGV. V dropped 4 bases and J dropped 10; count of bases not matched to a gene: 5. The CDR3 extends over 14 amino acids. The CDR3 is CASSSLAGGREQFF. In nucleotides, the CDR3 is TGTGCCAGCAGCTCCCTAGCGGGAGGGCGGGAGCAGTTCTTC. Based on the CDR3 plus reference TRBV11-2 and TRBJ2-1, the full variable domain is EAGVAQSPRYKIIEKRQSVAFWCNPISGHATLYWYQQILGQGPKLLIQFQNNGVVDDSQLPKDRFSAERLKGVDSTLKIQPAKLEDSAVYLCASSSLAGGREQFFGPGTRLTVL.